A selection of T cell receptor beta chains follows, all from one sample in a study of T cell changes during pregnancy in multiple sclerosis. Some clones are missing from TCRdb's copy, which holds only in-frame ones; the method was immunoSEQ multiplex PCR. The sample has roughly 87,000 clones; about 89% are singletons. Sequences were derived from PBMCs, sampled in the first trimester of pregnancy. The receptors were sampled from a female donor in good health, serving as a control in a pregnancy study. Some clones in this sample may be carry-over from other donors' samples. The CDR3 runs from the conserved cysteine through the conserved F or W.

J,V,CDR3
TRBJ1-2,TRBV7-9,CASIGGGTPYYGYTF
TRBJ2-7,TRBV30,CAWRLDKSYEQYF
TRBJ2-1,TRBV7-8,CASTILDLSGSEQFF
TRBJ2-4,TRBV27,CASSFFGTLAKNIQYF
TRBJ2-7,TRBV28,CASSPIGGSSYEQYF
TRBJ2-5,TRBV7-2,CASSPGRERGQETQYF
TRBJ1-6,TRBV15,CATSRDRSPNSPLHF
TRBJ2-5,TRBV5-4,CASSEGGGVGGTQYF
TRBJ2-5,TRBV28,CASSGTAQETQYF
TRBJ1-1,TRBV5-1,CASSSRGSDTEAFF
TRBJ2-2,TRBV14,CASSQEYGTSGSSGELFF
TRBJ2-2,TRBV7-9,CASSFSQTGNTGELFF
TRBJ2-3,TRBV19,CASRTGTSTDTQYF
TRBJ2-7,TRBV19,CASSINRRTAYEQYF
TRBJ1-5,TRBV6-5,CASSSPNQPQHF
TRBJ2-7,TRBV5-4,CASSREGGGAGYEQYF
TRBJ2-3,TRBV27,CASSLFANTDTQYF
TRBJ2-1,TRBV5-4,CASSSAGLLINNEQFF
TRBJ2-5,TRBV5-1,CASSLEQGIRETQYF
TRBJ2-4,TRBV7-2,CASSLAGARAGNIQYF
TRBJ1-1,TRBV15,CATAGGPRRAFF
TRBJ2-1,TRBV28,CASSLTGTGLSGNEQFF
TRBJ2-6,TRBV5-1,CASSSDSAGANVLTF
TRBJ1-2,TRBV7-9,CASSSKRAGIDGYTF
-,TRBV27,CASSLLGGFPYEQYF
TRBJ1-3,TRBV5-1,CASSLTGPSGNTIYF
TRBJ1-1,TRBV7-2,CASSLEFGRGGWATEAFF
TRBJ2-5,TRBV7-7,CASSFGPVGETQYF
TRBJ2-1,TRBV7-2,CASSLGRDNEQFF
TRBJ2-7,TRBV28,CASSSRDWRYEQYF
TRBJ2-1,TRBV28,CASTPGGERGEQFF
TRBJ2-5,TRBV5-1,CASSLALGRETQYF
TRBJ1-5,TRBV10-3,CAISDRVTSNQPQHF
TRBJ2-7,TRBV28,CASSTTGRYEQYF
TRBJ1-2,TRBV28,CASSSPPGGLNYGYTF
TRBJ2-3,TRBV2,CARGRGTDTQYF